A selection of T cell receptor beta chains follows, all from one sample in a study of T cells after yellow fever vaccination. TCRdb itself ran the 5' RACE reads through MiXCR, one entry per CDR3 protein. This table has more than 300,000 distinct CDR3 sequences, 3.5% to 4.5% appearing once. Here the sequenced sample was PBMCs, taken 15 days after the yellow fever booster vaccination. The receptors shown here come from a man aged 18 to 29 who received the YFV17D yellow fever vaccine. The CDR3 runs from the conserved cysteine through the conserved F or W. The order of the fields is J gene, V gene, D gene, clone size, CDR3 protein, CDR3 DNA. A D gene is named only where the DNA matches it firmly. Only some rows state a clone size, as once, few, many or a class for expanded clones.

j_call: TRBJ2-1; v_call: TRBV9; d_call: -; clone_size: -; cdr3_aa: CASSIRPQTNEQFF; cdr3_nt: TGTGCCAGCAGCATCCGCCCCCAAACCAATGAGCAGTTCTTC
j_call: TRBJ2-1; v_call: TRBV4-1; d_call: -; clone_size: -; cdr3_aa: CASSSSKGPSSYNEQFF; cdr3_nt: TGCGCCAGCAGCTCATCGAAGGGCCCTAGCTCCTACAATGAGCAGTTCTTC
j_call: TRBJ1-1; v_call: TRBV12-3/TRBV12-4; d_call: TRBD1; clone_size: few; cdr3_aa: CASSLVPGQHEAFF; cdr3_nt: TGTGCCAGCAGTTTAGTCCCGGGACAGCATGAAGCTTTCTTT
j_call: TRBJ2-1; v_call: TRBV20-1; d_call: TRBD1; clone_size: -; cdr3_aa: CSASGTGSGTYNEQFF; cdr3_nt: TGCAGTGCTAGCGGGACAGGAAGTGGGACGTACAATGAGCAGTTCTTC
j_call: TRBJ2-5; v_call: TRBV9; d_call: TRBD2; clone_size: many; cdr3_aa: CASSDGTSGGGEETQYF; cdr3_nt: TGTGCCAGCAGCGACGGGACTAGCGGGGGTGGTGAGGAGACCCAGTACTTC
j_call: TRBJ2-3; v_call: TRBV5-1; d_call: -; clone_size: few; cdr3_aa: CASGGRVPSNTQYF; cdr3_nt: TGCGCCAGCGGCGGGCGGGTCCCCTCTAATACGCAGTATTTT
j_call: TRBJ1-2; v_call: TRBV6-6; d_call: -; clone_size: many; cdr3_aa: CASSYAEYGYTF; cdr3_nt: TGTGCCAGCAGTTACGCAGAGTATGGCTACACCTTC
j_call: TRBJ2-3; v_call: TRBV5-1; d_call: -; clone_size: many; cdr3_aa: CAWGPEGDTQYF; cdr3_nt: TGCGCTTGGGGTCCGGAGGGAGATACGCAGTATTTT
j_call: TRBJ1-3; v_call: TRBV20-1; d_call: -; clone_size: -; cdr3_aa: CRDQGRRNTIYF; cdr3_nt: TGCAGGGACCAGGGGAGGAGAAACACCATATATTTT
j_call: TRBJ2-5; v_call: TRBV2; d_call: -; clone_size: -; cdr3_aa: CASSTWGSQETQYF; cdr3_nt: TGTGCCAGCTCAACCTGGGGCAGCCAAGAGACCCAGTACTTC
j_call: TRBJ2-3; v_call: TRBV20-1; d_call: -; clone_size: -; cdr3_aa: CSARDGSSRNTDTQYF; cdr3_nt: TGCAGTGCTAGAGATGGCAGTAGCAGAAACACAGATACGCAGTATTTT
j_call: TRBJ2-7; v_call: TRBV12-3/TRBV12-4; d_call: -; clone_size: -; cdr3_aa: CASSSPTVSYEQYF; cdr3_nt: TGTGCCAGCAGTTCGCCGACGGTCTCCTACGAGCAGTACTTC
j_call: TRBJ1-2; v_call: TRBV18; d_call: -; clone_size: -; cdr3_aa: CASSPPSSRQALNYGYTF; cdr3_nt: TGTGCCAGCTCACCACCAAGCTCGAGGCAGGCCCTTAACTATGGCTACACCTTC
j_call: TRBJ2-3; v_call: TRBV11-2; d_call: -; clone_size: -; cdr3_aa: CASSLGSIGAPDTQYF; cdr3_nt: TGTGCCAGCAGCTTGGGTTCTATCGGGGCCCCAGATACGCAGTATTTT
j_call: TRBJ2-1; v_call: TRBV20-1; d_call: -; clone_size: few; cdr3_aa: CSARDRNLLIEQFF; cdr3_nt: TGCAGTGCTAGAGATCGGAACCTCCTCATAGAGCAGTTCTTC
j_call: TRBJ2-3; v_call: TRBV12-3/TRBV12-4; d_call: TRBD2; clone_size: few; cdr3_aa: CASSRRGAGTDTQYF; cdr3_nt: TGTGCCAGCAGTAGGCGGGGGGCAGGCACAGATACGCAGTATTTT
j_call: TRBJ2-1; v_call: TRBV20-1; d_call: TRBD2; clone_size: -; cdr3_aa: CSARSGGHQDEQFF; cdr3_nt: TGCAGTGCTAGGTCGGGGGGGCATCAGGATGAGCAGTTCTTC
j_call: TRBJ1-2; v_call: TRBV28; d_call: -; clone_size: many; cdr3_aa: CATHPELNYGYTF; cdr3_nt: TGTGCCACACACCCAGAGTTAAACTATGGCTACACCTTC
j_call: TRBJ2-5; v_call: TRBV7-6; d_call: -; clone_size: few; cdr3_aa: CASSPVGGSGGETQYF; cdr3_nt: TGTGCCAGCAGTCCCGTGGGGGGATCAGGTGGAGAGACCCAGTACTTC
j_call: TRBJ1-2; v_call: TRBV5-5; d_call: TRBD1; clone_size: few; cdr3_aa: CASRGTGQGSAGYGYTF; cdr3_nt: TGTGCCAGCAGAGGAACGGGACAGGGCTCAGCAGGCTATGGCTACACCTTC
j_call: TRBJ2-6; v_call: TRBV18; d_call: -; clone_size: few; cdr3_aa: CASSPRQISGANVLTF; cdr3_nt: TGTGCCAGCTCACCACGACAGATCTCTGGGGCCAACGTCCTGACTTTC
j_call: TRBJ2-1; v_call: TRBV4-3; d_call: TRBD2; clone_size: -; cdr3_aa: CASSQVNSGGANEQFF; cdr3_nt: TGCGCCAGCAGCCAAGTAAACAGCGGGGGGGCGAATGAGCAGTTCTTC
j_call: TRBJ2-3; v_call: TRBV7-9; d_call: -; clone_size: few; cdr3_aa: CASELDTQYF; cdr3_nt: TGTGCCAGTGAATTAGATACGCAGTATTTT
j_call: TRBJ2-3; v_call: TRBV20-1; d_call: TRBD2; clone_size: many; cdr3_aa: CSAGPPASGVPDTQYF; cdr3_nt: TGCAGTGCTGGACCTCCGGCTAGCGGGGTCCCAGATACGCAGTATTTT
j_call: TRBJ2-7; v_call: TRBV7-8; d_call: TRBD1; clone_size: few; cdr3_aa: CASSPQRTGSDYEQYF; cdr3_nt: TGTGCCAGCAGCCCCCAGAGGACAGGGTCCGACTACGAGCAGTACTTC
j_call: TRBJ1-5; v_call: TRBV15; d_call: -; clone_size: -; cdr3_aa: CATSRDRGMYNQPQHF; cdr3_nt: TGTGCCACCAGCAGAGATCGTGGGATGTACAATCAGCCCCAGCATTTT
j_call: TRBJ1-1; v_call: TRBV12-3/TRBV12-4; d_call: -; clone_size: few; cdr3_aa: CASTLRGGTEAFF; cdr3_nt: TGTGCCAGCACCCTTAGGGGAGGCACTGAAGCTTTCTTT
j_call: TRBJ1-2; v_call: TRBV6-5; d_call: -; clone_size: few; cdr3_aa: CASSYGTYSYGYTF; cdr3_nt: TGTGCCAGCAGTTATGGAACTTACAGCTATGGCTACACCTTC
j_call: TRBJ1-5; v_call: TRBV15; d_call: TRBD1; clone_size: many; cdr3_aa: CATSSWGQGNQPQHF; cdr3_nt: TGTGCCACCAGCAGTTGGGGACAGGGGAATCAGCCCCAGCATTTT